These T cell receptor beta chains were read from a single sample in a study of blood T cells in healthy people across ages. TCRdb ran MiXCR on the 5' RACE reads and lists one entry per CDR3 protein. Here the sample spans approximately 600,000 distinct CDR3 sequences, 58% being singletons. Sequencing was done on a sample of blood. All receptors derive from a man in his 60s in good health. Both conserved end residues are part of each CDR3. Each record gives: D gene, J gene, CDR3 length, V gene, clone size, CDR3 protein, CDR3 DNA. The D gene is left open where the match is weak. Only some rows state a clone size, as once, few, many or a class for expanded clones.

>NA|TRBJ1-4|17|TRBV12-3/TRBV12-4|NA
CASSLAPRAEGNEKLFF
TGTGCCAGCAGTTTAGCGCCAAGGGCAGAGGGTAATGAAAAACTGTTTTTT
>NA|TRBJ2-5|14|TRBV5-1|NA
CASSLAEYQETQYF
TGCGCCAGCAGCTTGGCAGAGTACCAAGAGACCCAGTACTTC
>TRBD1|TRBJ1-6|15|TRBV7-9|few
CASSLQTGGNSPLHF
TGTGCCAGCAGCTTACAGACAGGGGGAAATTCACCCCTCCACTTT
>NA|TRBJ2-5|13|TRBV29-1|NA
CSAAGAGQETQYF
TGCAGCGCTGCCGGCGCAGGGCAAGAGACCCAGTACTTC
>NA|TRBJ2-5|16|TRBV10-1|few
CARADRRRGIQETQYF
TGCGCGAGGGCGGACAGGCGGAGGGGGATACAAGAGACCCAGTACTTC
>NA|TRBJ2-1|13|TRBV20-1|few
CSARAPPYNEQFF
TGCAGTGCTAGAGCCCCCCCTTACAATGAGCAGTTCTTC
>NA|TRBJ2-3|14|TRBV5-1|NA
CASSLSMGTDTQYF
TGCGCCAGCAGCTTGAGCATGGGAACAGATACGCAGTATTTT
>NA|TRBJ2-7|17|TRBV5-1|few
CASSLMLSGVSYNEQYF
TGCGCCAGCAGCTTGATGTTGTCAGGGGTCTCCTACAATGAGCAGTACTTC
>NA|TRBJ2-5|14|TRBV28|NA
CASSLGLNYNEQYF
TGTGCCAGCAGTTTAGGACTAAACTACAATGAGCAGTACTTC
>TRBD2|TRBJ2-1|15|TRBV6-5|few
CASSSAGGQDNEQFF
TGTGCCAGCAGTTCTGCGGGGGGGCAGGACAATGAGCAGTTCTTC
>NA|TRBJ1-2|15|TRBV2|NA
CASSALNSANYGYTF
TGTGCCAGCAGTGCGCTCAACAGCGCTAACTATGGCTACACCTTC
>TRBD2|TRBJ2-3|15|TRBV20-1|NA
CSAKGLAGSTDTQYF
TGCAGTGCCAAGGGACTAGCGGGAAGCACAGATACGCAGTATTTT
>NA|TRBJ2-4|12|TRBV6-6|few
CASSYSTEVQYF
TGTGCCAGCAGTTACTCGACTGAAGTTCAGTACTTC
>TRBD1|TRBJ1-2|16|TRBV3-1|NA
CASSQSGTGLNYGYTF
TGTGCCAGCAGCCAGTCCGGGACAGGTCTTAACTATGGCTACACCTTC
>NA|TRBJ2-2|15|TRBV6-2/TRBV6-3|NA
CASSYDTVWTGELFF
TGTGCCAGCAGTTACGATACCGTCTGGACCGGGGAGCTGTTTTTT
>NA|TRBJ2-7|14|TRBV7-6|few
CASSLVGLAGPQYF
TGTGCCAGCAGCTTAGTTGGCCTAGCTGGACCCCAGTACTTC
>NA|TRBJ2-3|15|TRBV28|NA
CASSLEGGGTDTQYF
TGTGCCAGCAGTTTAGAGGGCGGGGGCACAGATACGCAGTATTTT
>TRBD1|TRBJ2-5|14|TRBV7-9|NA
CASSFFQGEETQYF
TGTGCCAGCAGCTTTTTTCAGGGGGAAGAGACCCAGTACTTC
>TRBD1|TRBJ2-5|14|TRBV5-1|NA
CASSLAGTEETQYF
TGCGCCAGCAGCTTGGCCGGGACAGAAGAGACCCAGTACTTC
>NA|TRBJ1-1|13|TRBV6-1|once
CASIGVEGTEAFF
TGTGCCAGCATCGGGGTGGAGGGCACTGAAGCTTTCTTT
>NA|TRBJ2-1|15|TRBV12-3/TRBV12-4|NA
CASSSPPTAYNEQFF
TGTGCCAGCAGTTCCCCCCCGACAGCATACAATGAGCAGTTCTTC
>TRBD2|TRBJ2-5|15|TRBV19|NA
CASGGISGGQETQYF
TGTGCCAGTGGGGGGATTAGCGGGGGACAGGAGACCCAGTACTTC
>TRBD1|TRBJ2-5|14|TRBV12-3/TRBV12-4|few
CASRPTGGRETQYF
TGTGCCAGCAGACCTACAGGGGGAAGGGAGACCCAGTACTTC
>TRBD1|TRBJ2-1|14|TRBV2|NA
CASSEGRGLGEQFF
TGTGCCAGCAGTGAGGGCAGGGGGCTGGGTGAGCAGTTCTTC
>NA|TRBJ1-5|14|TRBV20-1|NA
CSARSPGLGQSQHF
TGCAGTGCTCGTTCCCCAGGACTGGGGCAGTCCCAGCATTTT
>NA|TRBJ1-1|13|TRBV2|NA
CASSPMSQISAFF
TGTGCCAGCAGTCCCATGAGCCAGATTTCAGCTTTCTTT
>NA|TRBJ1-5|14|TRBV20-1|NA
CSARRGDSNQPQHF
TGCAGTGCCCGCAGGGGAGATAGCAATCAGCCCCAGCATTTT
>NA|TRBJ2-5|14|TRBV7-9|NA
CASSGSGLSETQYF
TGTGCCAGCAGCGGATCGGGATTAAGCGAGACCCAGTACTTC
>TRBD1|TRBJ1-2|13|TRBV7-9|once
CASSATGTYGYTF
TGTGCCAGCAGCGCGACAGGGACGTATGGCTACACCTTC
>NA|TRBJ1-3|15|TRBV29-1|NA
CSVAGGATSGNTIYF
TGCAGCGTTGCCGGGGGAGCAACGTCTGGAAACACCATATATTTT
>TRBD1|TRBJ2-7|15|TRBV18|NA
CASSPRRDRGHEQYF
TGTGCCAGCTCACCACGTCGGGACAGGGGCCACGAGCAGTACTTC
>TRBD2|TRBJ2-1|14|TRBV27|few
CASSPRLARDEQFF
TGTGCCAGCAGTCCCCGACTAGCGAGGGATGAGCAGTTCTTC
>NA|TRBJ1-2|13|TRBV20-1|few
CSARDQGLGGYTF
TGCAGTGCTAGAGATCAGGGCCTCGGCGGCTACACCTTC
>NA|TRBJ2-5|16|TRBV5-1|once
CASSLGHRDPQETQYF
TGCGCCAGCAGCCTGGGACACAGGGACCCCCAAGAGACCCAGTACTTC
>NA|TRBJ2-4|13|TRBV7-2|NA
CASSSSGKNIQYF
TGTGCCAGCAGCTCCTCTGGCAAAAACATTCAGTACTTC